A single sample is the source of the 4 T cell receptor beta chains below, sequenced in a study of vaccination effects on CD4 cells after COVID-19. The ViraFEST assay expanded antigen-specific CD4+ T cells with viral peptide pools before sequencing. Subsequent to 10 days of culture, CD4+ T cells were isolated. As their vaccination, participants received two doses of either BNT162b2 or mRNA-1273. Assay used: immunoSEQ multiplex PCR; TCRdb lists only in-frame clones, some missing. The repertoire has 50,000 to 65,000 clones, around four fifths of them found once; the top ten carry 1.2%. These TCRs' antigens remain unknown. Specimen: CD4+ T cells from PBMCs cultured with HCoV-229E spike peptides, collected after COVID-19 vaccination. The origin of the receptors is a human donor who received a COVID-19 vaccine.

This clone was seen just once. The gene calls are TRBV24-1 and TRBJ2-5, with 11 positions matching TRBD2. The CDR3 covers 15 residues. The germline gives CDR1 KGHDR, CDR2 SFDVKD. Trimming took 6 bases from V and 0 from J; bases not matched to a gene: 2. CDR3 sequence: CATSFSGGDQETQYF. The CDR3 DNA sequence: TGTGCCACCAGTTTTAGCGGGGGGGACCAAGAGACCCAGTACTTC.

The chain is built from TRBV7-2 and TRBJ1-4; D ambiguous. V was cut by 1 base and J by 7 bases, with 10 bases left in between. Germline lookup yields CDR1 SGHTA and CDR2 FQGNSA. This CDR3 is built from 14 residues. The CDR3 protein is CASSLDRGSEKLFF. In DNA form, the CDR3 reads TGTGCCAGCAGCTTAGATCGGGGAAGTGAAAAACTGTTTTTT.

The chain has TRBV5-1 and TRBJ1-5; D unresolved. The CDR3 length is 14 residues. The germline CDR1 and CDR2 sequences are SGHRS and YFSETQ. Between the trimmed V and J ends, which lost 4 bases and 1 base, there was a span of 9 bases. CDR3 sequence: CASSQGPSNQPQHF. CDR3 in DNA: TGCGCCAGCAGCCAAGGACCCAGCAATCAGCCCCAGCATTTT.

V is TRBV6-2 or TRBV6-3 and J is TRBJ2-7, with D perhaps being TRBD1 or TRBD2 (8 bases each). This CDR3 has 19 residues. Germline V gene data show CDR1 as MNHEY and CDR2 as SVGEGT. Trimming took 5 bases from V and 1 from J, leaving 27 bases between them. The DNA of the CDR3 is TGTGCCAGCAGTACGCCTACGGACAGGGTTCAGCGGGAGTCCTACGAGCAGTACGTC. The encoded protein is CASSTPTDRVQRESYEQYV.